These T cell receptor beta chains were read from a single sample in a study of blood T cells in healthy people across ages. TCRdb independently ran MiXCR on the 5' RACE reads; one entry per CDR3 protein. This table holds 700,000 to 950,000 distinct CDR3 sequences, about 40% found once. Sequenced input: blood. Every receptor here comes from a woman aged 55 to 70 in good health. CDR3s leave out the opening cysteine and the closing phenylalanine or tryptophan. Each record gives: CDR3 length, V gene, J gene, CDR3 protein.

len: 10
v_gene: TRBV3-1
j_gene: TRBJ2-5
CDR3aa: ASSQEEETQY

len: 12
v_gene: TRBV25-1
j_gene: TRBJ2-5
CDR3aa: ASSEPVVRETQY

len: 12
v_gene: TRBV7-2
j_gene: TRBJ1-5
CDR3aa: ASSHSFGDLDQH

len: 10
v_gene: TRBV12-3/TRBV12-4
j_gene: TRBJ2-1
CDR3aa: ASRQGLYEQF

len: 13
v_gene: TRBV4-2
j_gene: TRBJ2-5
CDR3aa: ASSQDLKDWETQY

len: 12
v_gene: TRBV12-3/TRBV12-4
j_gene: TRBJ2-1
CDR3aa: ASRPPLGGHEQF

len: 14
v_gene: TRBV20-1
j_gene: TRBJ2-1
CDR3aa: SARALTVGTYNEQF

len: 11
v_gene: TRBV2
j_gene: TRBJ2-7
CDR3aa: ASGQDTYYEQY

len: 13
v_gene: TRBV7-2
j_gene: TRBJ2-1
CDR3aa: ASSSGALSYNEQF

len: 9
v_gene: TRBV5-6
j_gene: TRBJ1-2
CDR3aa: ASSLEQVYT

len: 10
v_gene: TRBV20-1
j_gene: TRBJ2-5
CDR3aa: SARENQETQY

len: 12
v_gene: TRBV2
j_gene: TRBJ2-7
CDR3aa: ASSEGGTRYEQY

len: 12
v_gene: TRBV7-9
j_gene: TRBJ2-4
CDR3aa: ASSFPGPPTVQY

len: 9
v_gene: TRBV20-1
j_gene: TRBJ1-1
CDR3aa: SAPRGTEAF

len: 11
v_gene: TRBV27
j_gene: TRBJ2-1
CDR3aa: ASSFLLVNKQF

len: 13
v_gene: TRBV28
j_gene: TRBJ2-2
CDR3aa: ASRLTGATTGELF

len: 11
v_gene: TRBV29-1
j_gene: TRBJ2-5
CDR3aa: SVESRGQETQY

len: 11
v_gene: TRBV20-1
j_gene: TRBJ2-5
CDR3aa: SAREGAGETQY

len: 14
v_gene: TRBV28
j_gene: TRBJ1-5
CDR3aa: ASSLKGPYSNQPQH

len: 13
v_gene: TRBV28
j_gene: TRBJ2-5
CDR3aa: ASSLRTSGTETQY

len: 10
v_gene: TRBV5-5
j_gene: TRBJ2-1
CDR3aa: ASSWFDREQF

len: 11
v_gene: TRBV28
j_gene: TRBJ2-7
CDR3aa: ASSLEGVVEQY

len: 12
v_gene: TRBV6-5
j_gene: TRBJ1-1
CDR3aa: ASSYSGGRTEAF

len: 13
v_gene: TRBV5-6
j_gene: TRBJ2-7
CDR3aa: ASSSPFSGGAEQY

len: 11
v_gene: TRBV11-3
j_gene: TRBJ2-7
CDR3aa: ASSLMFQDEQY

len: 14
v_gene: TRBV25-1
j_gene: TRBJ1-2
CDR3aa: ASSDPRLQGIYGYT

len: 15
v_gene: TRBV5-6
j_gene: TRBJ1-4
CDR3aa: ASSFRGRGSPNEKLF

len: 11
v_gene: TRBV29-1
j_gene: TRBJ1-2
CDR3aa: SVDRQGEGGYT

len: 10
v_gene: TRBV29-1
j_gene: TRBJ2-1
CDR3aa: SAGASYNEQF

len: 14
v_gene: TRBV20-1
j_gene: -
CDR3aa: GARTLTGGAPETQY

len: 13
v_gene: TRBV5-6
j_gene: TRBJ2-7
CDR3aa: ASSLVAGGGYEQY

len: 13
v_gene: TRBV6-5
j_gene: TRBJ2-5
CDR3aa: ASSPSGLSRETQY

len: 14
v_gene: TRBV27
j_gene: TRBJ2-3
CDR3aa: ASSKQGPGNVDTQY

len: 12
v_gene: TRBV18
j_gene: TRBJ2-7
CDR3aa: ASSPPSTTYEQY

len: 10
v_gene: TRBV12-3/TRBV12-4
j_gene: TRBJ1-2
CDR3aa: ASSWDDYGYT

len: 10
v_gene: TRBV29-1
j_gene: TRBJ2-1
CDR3aa: SVAAGNNEQF

len: 10
v_gene: TRBV29-1
j_gene: TRBJ2-7
CDR3aa: SVSHRGHEQY

len: 15
v_gene: TRBV3-1
j_gene: TRBJ2-1
CDR3aa: ASSQLSGGVIYNEQF

len: 12
v_gene: TRBV29-1
j_gene: TRBJ2-3
CDR3aa: SVGRSDRTDTQY

len: 13
v_gene: TRBV7-3
j_gene: TRBJ2-5
CDR3aa: ASSPRGSPVESQY

len: 13
v_gene: TRBV15
j_gene: TRBJ2-5
CDR3aa: ATSRDQGEYNEQY

len: 13
v_gene: TRBV9
j_gene: TRBJ2-5
CDR3aa: ASASSGGAGKTQY

len: 15
v_gene: TRBV21-1
j_gene: TRBJ2-3
CDR3aa: ASSNPPPSGCTDTQY

len: 13
v_gene: TRBV30
j_gene: TRBJ1-5
CDR3aa: ARSIPGQGYQPQH

len: 12
v_gene: TRBV9
j_gene: TRBJ2-3
CDR3aa: ASSESPGTDTQY

len: 17
v_gene: TRBV6-1
j_gene: TRBJ2-7
CDR3aa: ASIPTGGLAVELAYEQY

len: 13
v_gene: TRBV12-3/TRBV12-4
j_gene: TRBJ1-2
CDR3aa: ASSLIGRDDYGYT

len: 13
v_gene: TRBV10-3
j_gene: TRBJ2-3
CDR3aa: AISYSGSRTDTQY

len: 11
v_gene: TRBV5-1
j_gene: TRBJ1-6
CDR3aa: AGGDRPNSPLH

len: 10
v_gene: TRBV29-1
j_gene: TRBJ1-2
CDR3aa: SVQGDNYGYT

len: 10
v_gene: TRBV29-1
j_gene: -
CDR3aa: SVEWGDYEQY

len: 14
v_gene: TRBV7-2
j_gene: TRBJ2-5
CDR3aa: ASSLFGSGTAETQY

len: 14
v_gene: TRBV5-5
j_gene: TRBJ2-3
CDR3aa: ASSSRQGAFSDTQY

len: 12
v_gene: TRBV5-1
j_gene: TRBJ2-2
CDR3aa: ASRSGTGPGELF

len: 14
v_gene: TRBV2
j_gene: TRBJ2-3
CDR3aa: ASRSPAGGRADTQY